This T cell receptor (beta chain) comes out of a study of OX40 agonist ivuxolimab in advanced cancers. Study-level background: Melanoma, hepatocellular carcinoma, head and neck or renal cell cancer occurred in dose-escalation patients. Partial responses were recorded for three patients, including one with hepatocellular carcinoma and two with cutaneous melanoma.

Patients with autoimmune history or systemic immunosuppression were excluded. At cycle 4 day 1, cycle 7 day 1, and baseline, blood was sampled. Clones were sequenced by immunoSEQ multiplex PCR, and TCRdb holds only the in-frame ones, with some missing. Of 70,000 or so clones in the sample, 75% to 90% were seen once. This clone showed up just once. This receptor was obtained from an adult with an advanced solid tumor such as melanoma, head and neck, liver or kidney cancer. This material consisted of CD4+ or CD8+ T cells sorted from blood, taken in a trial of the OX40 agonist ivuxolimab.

The DNA of the CDR3 is TGTGCCTCCAGGGGGGAGATGTTGGACTATGGCTACACCTTC. Translated, it gives CASRGEMLDYGYTF. The chain employs TRBV10-3 and TRBJ1-2, with 7 positions matching TRBD1. V was clipped by 11 bases and J by 3 bases; unmatched bases: 12. Looked up from germline, CDR1 is ENHRY and CDR2 is SYGVKD. The CDR3 spans 14 residues.